Presented here are 20 T cell receptor beta chains from one specimen sequenced in a study of blood T cell repertoires in COVID-19. Sequencing used immunoSEQ multiplex PCR; TCRdb keeps in-frame clones, though not all of them. The sample comprises about 150,000 clones, around 80% of which are singletons, and roughly 9.8% rests with the top ten. The specimen sequenced was peripheral blood. The receptor source for this set is a woman in her forties or fifties with acute or convalescent COVID-19.

The chain recombines TRBV7-9 with TRBJ1-1, with TRBD1 identical over 8 bases. The CDR3 is 15 residues long. V lost 3 bases, J lost 0 bases, and 3 bases stayed unmatched. Germline-derived CDR1 and CDR2 are SEHNR and FQNEAQ (reference sequence). CDR3 protein: CASSLAGGLNTEAFF. In DNA form, the CDR3 reads TGTGCCAGCAGCTTGGCAGGGGGCTTGAACACTGAAGCTTTCTTT.

This sequence joins TRBV5-1 and TRBJ2-5; tentative D call: TRBD2 (7 bases). V was clipped by 1 base and J by 4 bases, with 17 bases between them. This CDR3 comprises 16 residues. From germline, CDR1 is SGHRS and CDR2 YFSETQ. The CDR3 sequence: CASSLTGQPGGETQYF. CDR3 coding DNA: TGCGCCAGCAGCTTGACAGGGCAACCGGGGGGAGAGACCCAGTACTTC. The full variable domain, with the rest looked up from reference TRBV5-1 and TRBJ2-5, is KAGVTQTPRYLIKTRGQQVTLSCSPISGHRSVSWYQQTPGQGLQFLFEYFSETQRNKGNFPGRFSGRQFSNSRSEMNVSTLELGDSALYLCASSLTGQPGGETQYFGPGTRLLVL.

V is TRBV6-2 or TRBV6-3 and J is TRBJ2-2, with 8 bases that match TRBD1. Germline CDR1 reads MNHEY; CDR2 reads SVGEGT. This CDR3 has 15 residues. Trimming removed 5 bases from V and 2 bases from J; junction bases left unmatched: 4. The CDR3 reads CASSRTGYNTGELFF. CDR3 in DNA: TGTGCCAGCAGTCGGACAGGGTATAACACCGGGGAGCTGTTTTTT.

The chain couples TRBV11-2 to TRBJ2-4; 7 bases align to TRBD1. Trimming took 0 bases from V and 7 from J; bases not matched to a gene: 6. CDR1 and CDR2 from the germline V gene are SGHAT and FQNNGV. The CDR3 loop spans 15 amino acids. The CDR3 spells CASSLDTGEWNIQYF. The CDR3 region has the DNA TGTGCCAGCAGCTTAGACACAGGGGAATGGAACATTCAGTACTTC. Using reference TRBV11-2 and TRBJ2-4 for the parts outside the CDR3, the full variable domain is EAGVAQSPRYKIIEKRQSVAFWCNPISGHATLYWYQQILGQGPKLLIQFQNNGVVDDSQLPKDRFSAERLKGVDSTLKIQPAKLEDSAVYLCASSLDTGEWNIQYFGAGTRLSVL.

J is TRBJ2-7 and V is TRBV7-2; 11 bases match TRBD2. This CDR3 has 13 amino acids. The germline V gene has CDR1 SGHTA and CDR2 FQGNSA. Unmatched junction bases numbered 1, after V lost 5 bases and J lost 4 bases. The chain's CDR3 is CASSRTSGYEQYF. The CDR3 nucleotides are TGTGCCAGCAGCAGGACTAGCGGGTACGAGCAGTACTTC.

The V call is TRBV18, the J call TRBJ2-3, with no clear D. V gave up 2 bases and J gave up 5 bases, with 8 bases separating them. The CDR3 runs 13 residues. Germline V gene data show CDR1 as KGHSH and CDR2 as LQKENI. The CDR3 loop reads CASSPTTGDTQYF. The CDR3 DNA reads as TGTGCCAGCTCACCAACGACTGGAGATACGCAGTATTTT. The full variable domain, its missing parts supplied by reference TRBV18 and TRBJ2-3, is NAGVMQNPRHLVRRRGQEARLRCSPMKGHSHVYWYRQLPEEGLKFMVYLQKENIIDESGMPKERFSAEFPKEGPSILRIQQVVRGDSAAYFCASSPTTGDTQYFGPGTRLTVL.

This rearrangement joins TRBV5-1 to TRBJ2-1, with 9 positions matching TRBD1. V dropped 3 bases and J dropped 7; count of bases not matched to a gene: 8. The CDR3 is made up of 15 amino acids. The V gene's germline CDR1 is SGHRS and CDR2 YFSETQ. The CDR3 coding sequence is TGCGCCAGCAGCTCCGGAGGGACAGGGCCTAATGAGCAGTTCTTC. This gives the protein CASSSGGTGPNEQFF.

J is TRBJ2-5 and V is TRBV6-2 or TRBV6-3; D is uncertain. Germline V gene data show CDR1 as MNHEY and CDR2 as SVGEGT. The CDR3 consists of 14 residues. V lost 1 base, J lost 7 bases, and 13 bases lay in between. The CDR3 region has the DNA TGTGCCAGCAGTTACTTGGCCGAGGCCGGGACCCAGTACTTC. Protein: CASSYLAEAGTQYF.

The rearrangement links TRBV7-6 to TRBJ2-1, with 10 bases aligning to TRBD1. The CDR3 contains 15 residues. Germline-derived CDR1 and CDR2 are SGHVS and FNYEAQ. V shed 3 bases, J shed 7 bases, and the junction held 6 bases outside the gene matches. The CDR3 nucleotides are TGTGCCAGCAGCTTTTCGGGACAGGGGCGAAATGAGCAGTTCTTC. Translated, it gives CASSFSGQGRNEQFF. The whole variable domain, remainder taken from reference TRBV7-6 and TRBJ2-1, is GAGVSQSPRYKVTKRGQDVALRCDPISGHVSLYWYRQALGQGPEFLTYFNYEAQQDKSGLPNDRFSAERPEGSISTLTIQRTEQRDSAMYRCASSFSGQGRNEQFFGPGTRLTVL.

The V gene is TRBV6-1, the J gene TRBJ2-1; D is perhaps TRBD2 (5 bases). The CDR3 length is 15 residues. The germline V and J ends were trimmed by 3 bases and 4 bases, with 13 bases remaining between them. Germline V gene data show CDR1 as MNHNS and CDR2 as SASEGT. The CDR3 DNA sequence: TGTGCCAGCAGTGACCAGCCCTCGGGGTACAATGAGCAGTTCTTC. As protein: CASSDQPSGYNEQFF.

This clone was seen only once. The CDR3 loop reads CASSVNRDENSPLHF. In DNA, the CDR3 is TGTGCCAGCAGCGTCAACCGGGATGAAAATTCACCCCTCCACTTT. The chain combines TRBV3-1 (or the pseudogene TRBV3-2) with TRBJ1-6; D remains ambiguous. Trimming left V 5 bases short and J 7 bases short, with 15 bases between. Germline CDR1 and CDR2: LGHDT and YNNKEL (reference sequence). The CDR3 has 15 residues.

The V call is TRBV19, the J call TRBJ2-3; TRBD2 matches 15 bases. Germline loops: CDR1 LNHDA, CDR2 SQIVND (reference sequence). The CDR3 spans 16 residues. V lost 9 bases, J lost 6 bases, and 10 bases stayed unmatched. This chain's CDR3 is CASSKGGLAGGDTQYF. The CDR3 coding sequence is TGTGCCAGCTCTAAGGGGGGACTAGCGGGAGGCGATACGCAGTATTTT. Full variable domain (rest looked up from reference TRBV19 and TRBJ2-3): DGGITQSPKYLFRKEGQNVTLSCEQNLNHDAMYWYRQDPGQGLRLIYYSQIVNDFQKGDIAEGYSVSREKKESFPLTVTSAQKNPTAFYLCASSKGGLAGGDTQYFGPGTRLTVL.

This clone occurred once. The J gene is TRBJ2-7, the V gene TRBV18; TRBD1 agrees at 7 bases. Germline assignment: CDR1 KGHSH and CDR2 LQKENI. Losses at the gene ends were 6 bases for V and 0 bases for J; bases not matched to a gene: 8. The CDR3 length is 15 residues. CDR3 in DNA: TGTGCCAGCTCCCCAGACAGGGCCGACTCCTACGAGCAGTACTTC. Its protein is CASSPDRADSYEQYF. Using reference TRBV18 and TRBJ2-7 for the parts outside the CDR3, the full variable domain is NAGVMQNPRHLVRRRGQEARLRCSPMKGHSHVYWYRQLPEEGLKFMVYLQKENIIDESGMPKERFSAEFPKEGPSILRIQQVVRGDSAAYFCASSPDRADSYEQYFGPGTRLTVT.

The chain recombines TRBV5-1 with TRBJ2-7; the match to TRBD2 covers 7 bases. Trimming took 0 bases from V and 6 from J; bases not matched to a gene: 6. CDR1 and CDR2 from the germline V gene are SGHRS and YFSETQ. CDR3 length: 14 residues. The chain's CDR3 is CASSLGNTGGEQYF. CDR3 bases: TGCGCCAGCAGCTTGGGTAACACGGGGGGCGAGCAGTACTTC.

This clone was counted once. The genes are TRBV19 and TRBJ1-3; D is possibly TRBD1 (5 bases). The V gene lost 3 bases and the J gene lost 3 bases, with 9 bases spanning the gap. CDR3 length: 14 residues. Germline CDR1 and CDR2: LNHDA and SQIVND (reference sequence). The CDR3 loop is CASSIIGGGNTIYF. The CDR3 DNA reads as TGTGCCAGTAGTATCATCGGGGGTGGAAACACCATATATTTT.

The chain uses TRBV5-5 and TRBJ1-2; 9 bases align to TRBD1. In germline, CDR1 is SGHKS, CDR2 YYEKEE (reference sequence). The CDR3 length is 14 residues. V was clipped by 3 bases and J by 5 bases; unmatched bases: 5. In DNA form, the CDR3 reads TGTGCCAGCAGCTGGGACGGACAGGGGTATGGCTACACCTTC. It encodes CASSWDGQGYGYTF.

The J gene is TRBJ2-3, the V gene TRBV9; TRBD2 matches 9 bases. The germline CDR1 and CDR2 sequences are SGDLS and YYNGEE. The V gene end was trimmed by 1 base and the J gene end by 6 bases; junction bases not matched to a gene: 3. CDR3 length: 14 residues. CDR3: CASSVTTSGDTQYF. In DNA form, the CDR3 reads TGTGCCAGCAGCGTAACTACTAGCGGGGATACGCAGTATTTT.

The V call is TRBV4-1, the J call TRBJ2-3; no clear D gene. CDR1 and CDR2 (germline): MGHRA, YSYEKL. V was trimmed by 0 bases and J by 7 bases, leaving 5 bases between them. This CDR3 spans 12 amino acids. CDR3 nucleotide sequence: TGCGCCAGCAGCCAAGATCAGTATACGCAGTATTTT. Translation gives CASSQDQYTQYF.

This chain links TRBV11-3 with TRBJ2-7; 7 bases are shared with TRBD1. Germline values: CDR1 SGHNT, CDR2 YENEEA. The CDR3 covers 16 residues. Losses at the gene ends were 5 bases for V and 0 bases for J; bases not matched to a gene: 10. The CDR3 loop reads CASSPGGQRPSYEQYF. CDR3 sequence (DNA): TGTGCCAGCAGCCCAGGGGGACAGAGGCCCTCCTACGAGCAGTACTTC.

This chain joins TRBV11-2 and TRBJ2-3; no reliable D call. In germline, CDR1 is SGHAT, CDR2 FQNNGV. Trimming removed 5 bases at V and 4 bases at J, with 16 bases between. CDR3 length: 15 residues. For the CDR3, the DNA is TGTGCCAGCAGCCTGGGCCCAACTGTGGCAGATACGCAGTATTTT. Protein product: CASSLGPTVADTQYF.